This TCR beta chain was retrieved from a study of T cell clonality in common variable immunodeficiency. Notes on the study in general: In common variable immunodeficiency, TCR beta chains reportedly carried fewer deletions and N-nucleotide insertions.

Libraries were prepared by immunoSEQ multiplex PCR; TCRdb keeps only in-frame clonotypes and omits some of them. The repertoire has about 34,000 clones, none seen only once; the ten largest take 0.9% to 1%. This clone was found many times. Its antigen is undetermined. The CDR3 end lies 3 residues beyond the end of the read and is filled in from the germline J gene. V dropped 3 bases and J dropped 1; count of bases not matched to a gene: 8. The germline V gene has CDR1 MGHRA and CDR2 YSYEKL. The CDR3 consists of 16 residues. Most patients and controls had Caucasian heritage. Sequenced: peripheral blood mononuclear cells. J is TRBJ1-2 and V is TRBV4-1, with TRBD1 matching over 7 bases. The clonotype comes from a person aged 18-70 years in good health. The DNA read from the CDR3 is TGCGCCAGCAGCCAGCCCGGACAGGCACGTAACTATGGC. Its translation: CASSQPGQARNYG. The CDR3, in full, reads CASSQPGQARNYGYTF.